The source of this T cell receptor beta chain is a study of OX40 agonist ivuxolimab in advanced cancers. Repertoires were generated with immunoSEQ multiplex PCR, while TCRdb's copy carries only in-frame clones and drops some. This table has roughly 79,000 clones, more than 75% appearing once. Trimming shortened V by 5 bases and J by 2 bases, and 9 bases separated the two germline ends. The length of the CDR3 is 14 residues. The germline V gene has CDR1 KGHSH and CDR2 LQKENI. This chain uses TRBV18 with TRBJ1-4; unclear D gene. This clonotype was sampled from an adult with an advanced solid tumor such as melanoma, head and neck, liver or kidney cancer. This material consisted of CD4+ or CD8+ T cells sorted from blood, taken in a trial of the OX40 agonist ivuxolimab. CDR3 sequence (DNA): TGTGCCAGCTCAGACGGTGCTACTAATGAAAAACTGTTTTTT. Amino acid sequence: CASSDGATNEKLFF.